The 15 T cell receptor beta chains below all came from one sample that was sequenced in a study of blood T cell repertoires in COVID-19. TCRdb's copy holds only in-frame clones and misses some; the assay was immunoSEQ multiplex PCR. The sample lists approximately 28,000 clones; roughly 78% were seen once. The specimen was peripheral blood. All receptors derive from a boy aged 2 to 9 with active or convalescent COVID-19.

This clone turned up a few times. The chain carries TRBV6-6 and TRBJ2-1; D remains unclear. V gave up 10 bases and J gave up 7 bases, with 11 bases separating them. This CDR3 is built from 11 residues. In germline, CDR1 is MNHNY, CDR2 SVGAGI (reference sequence). CDR3 in amino acids: CATKRGNEQFF. In DNA form, the CDR3 reads TGTGCCACCAAACGAGGTAATGAGCAGTTCTTC.

The CDR3 nucleotides read TGTGCCAGCAGTTTTCGGGAGGGAGGCGAGCAGTACTTC. Translated, it gives CASSFREGGEQYF. The chain employs TRBV12-3 or TRBV12-4 and TRBJ2-7; 8 positions agree with TRBD2. This CDR3 region has 13 residues. Trimming took 3 bases from V and 6 from J; bases not matched to a gene: 4.

The chain carries TRBV3-1 (or the pseudogene TRBV3-2) and TRBJ1-5; 10 nucleotides line up with TRBD1. The CDR3 length is 15 residues. Germline CDR1 is LGHDT and CDR2 is YNNKEL (reference sequence). V gave up 4 bases and J gave up 4 bases; unmatched junction bases: 4. CDR3 nucleotide sequence: TGTGCCAGCAGCCCGGGACAGGGGTTTAATCAGCCCCAGCATTTT. Its translation is CASSPGQGFNQPQHF.

CDR3 coding DNA: TGTGCCAGCAGCTTGGTAGGCGGGAGCTCTGGAAACACCATATATTTT. It is translated as CASSLVGGSSGNTIYF. The chain employs TRBV5-6 and TRBJ1-3; D gene uncertain. There are 16 residues in the CDR3. Germline V lookup: CDR1 SGHDT, CDR2 YYEEEE. V shed 0 bases and J shed 0 bases, with 10 bases lying between them.

This clone showed up just a few times. The gene calls are TRBV27 and TRBJ1-5; TRBD1 might be the D (5 bases). The ends were cut back, 2 bases at V and 4 bases at J, with 15 bases in the middle. CDR1 is MNHEY and CDR2 is SMNVEV in the germline V gene (reference sequence). This CDR3 is built from 16 residues. The CDR3 is CASSLPLEGRNQPQHF. The CDR3 DNA is TGTGCCAGCAGTTTACCCCTGGAGGGGCGGAATCAGCCCCAGCATTTT.

The chain links TRBV7-8 to TRBJ1-1; D is perhaps TRBD1 (6 bases). V dropped 2 bases and J dropped 4 bases, with 17 bases sitting between them. Germline V CDR1 and CDR2: SGHVS, FQNEAQ. This CDR3 comprises 16 residues. The CDR3 nucleotides read TGTGCCAGCAGCTTAAACCCTAGGACAGTCTCCACTGAAGCTTTCTTT. This translates into CASSLNPRTVSTEAFF.

The CDR3 nucleotides read TGTGCCAGCAGTTTAATTGACACCAGAAACACCATATATTTT. Translation gives CASSLIDTRNTIYF. The gene calls are TRBV28 and TRBJ1-3; no clear D. V lost 2 bases to trimming and J lost 5 bases, with 10 bases between them. Germline CDR1 is MDHEN and CDR2 is SYDVKM. The CDR3 is 14 amino acids.

This clone was picked up one time. The rearrangement uses TRBV10-1 and TRBJ2-3, with TRBD1 matching over 7 bases. Germline V gene sequence: CDR1 WNHNN, CDR2 SYGVQD (reference sequence). The CDR3 contains 14 residues. J lost 5 bases, V lost 8 bases, and 10 bases had no gene match. Written as DNA, the CDR3 is TGCGCCAGCTCGGGACAGCCTCGGGGAGATACGCAGTATTTT. Translation gives CASSGQPRGDTQYF.

This clone was detected ten times or more. The chain carries TRBV7-9 and TRBJ2-3; 12 bases align to TRBD2. Germline CDR1 is SEHNR and CDR2 is FQNEAQ (reference sequence). There are 15 residues in the CDR3. The trim removed 2 bases at V and 3 bases at J, leaving 0 bases unmatched. CDR3 DNA: TGTGCCAGCAGCTTACTAGCGGGAGGGACAGATACGCAGTATTTT. Its translation: CASSLLAGGTDTQYF.

The chain carries TRBV18 and TRBJ2-2; D perhaps matches TRBD2 (5 bases). This CDR3 is 16 amino acids long. Trimming removed 4 bases from V and 7 bases from J, with 19 bases in between. Germline V CDR1 and CDR2: KGHSH, LQKENI. CDR3 DNA sequence: TGTGCCAGCTCACTACTAAACCCCCTGGGAGACGGGGAGCTGTTTTTT. Translating it yields CASSLLNPLGDGELFF.

The CDR3 coding sequence is TGTGCCAGTAGTATAAATAGCGGGTTAGTCAACACCGGGGAGCTGTTTTTT. Translating it yields CASSINSGLVNTGELFF. The J gene is TRBJ2-2, the V gene TRBV19; 7 bases map to TRBD2. V shed 2 bases and J 2 bases; nucleotides not matched to a gene: 8. Germline assignment: CDR1 LNHDA and CDR2 SQIVND (reference sequence). The CDR3 runs to 17 residues.

The chain links TRBV6-5 to TRBJ2-7; tentatively, D is TRBD1 (6 bases). V lost 4 bases and J lost 0, with 13 bases in between. This CDR3 is built from 15 residues. Germline V gene sequence: CDR1 MNHEY, CDR2 SVGAGI. The CDR3 loop is CASSFGTPDSYEQYF. The CDR3 DNA sequence: TGTGCCAGCAGTTTCGGGACACCCGACTCCTACGAGCAGTACTTC.

The chain carries TRBV6-5 and TRBJ2-5; 10 nucleotides line up with TRBD2. With 6 bases clipped from V and 8 bases from J, the junction kept 9 bases outside the gene matches. The CDR3 runs 14 residues. The germline V gene encodes CDR1 MNHEY and CDR2 SVGAGI. The CDR3 bases are TGTGCCAGCAGGTCAGGACTAGCGGCCTTCACCCAGTACTTC. Residues: CASRSGLAAFTQYF.

This clone has only a few counts. The V gene is TRBV28, the J gene TRBJ1-4; a weak D match, TRBD1 (6 bases). The V end was cut by 6 bases, the J end by 8 bases, with 19 bases between. Germline-derived CDR1 and CDR2 are MDHEN and SYDVKM. The CDR3 sequence is 15 residues long. As DNA, the CDR3 is TGTGCCAGCAGCCAGCCCGCGGACAGTGGGGAAAAACTGTTTTTT. Protein product: CASSQPADSGEKLFF.

The chain links TRBV5-1 to TRBJ2-1, with D maybe TRBD1 (7 bases). The CDR3 extends over 16 amino acids. From germline, CDR1 is SGHRS and CDR2 YFSETQ. V lost 1 base and J lost 4, with 15 bases in between. The CDR3 spells CASSLTVAGQYNEQFF. For the CDR3, the DNA is TGCGCCAGCAGCTTGACCGTCGCGGGACAGTACAATGAGCAGTTCTTC.